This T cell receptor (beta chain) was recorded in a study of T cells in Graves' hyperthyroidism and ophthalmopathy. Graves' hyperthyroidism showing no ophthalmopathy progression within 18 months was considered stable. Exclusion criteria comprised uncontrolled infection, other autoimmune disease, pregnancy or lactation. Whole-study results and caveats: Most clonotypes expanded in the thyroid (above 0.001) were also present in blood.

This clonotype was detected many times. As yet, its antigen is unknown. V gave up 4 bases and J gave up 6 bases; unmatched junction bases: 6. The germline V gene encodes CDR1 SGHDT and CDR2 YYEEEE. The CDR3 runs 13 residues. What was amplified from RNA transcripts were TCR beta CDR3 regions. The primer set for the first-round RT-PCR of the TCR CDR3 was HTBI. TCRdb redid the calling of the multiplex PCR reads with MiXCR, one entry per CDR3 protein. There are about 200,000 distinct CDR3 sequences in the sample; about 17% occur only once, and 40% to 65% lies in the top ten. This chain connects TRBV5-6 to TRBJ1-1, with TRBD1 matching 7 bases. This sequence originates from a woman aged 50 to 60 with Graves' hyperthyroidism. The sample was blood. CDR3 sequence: CASSSTGVAEAFF. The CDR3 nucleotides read TGTGCCAGCAGCAGTACAGGGGTCGCTGAAGCTTTCTTT. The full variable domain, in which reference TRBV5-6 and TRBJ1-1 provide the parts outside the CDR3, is DAGVTQSPTHLIKTRGQQVTLRCSPKSGHDTVSWYQQALGQGPQFIFQYYEEEERQRGNFPDRFSGHQFPNYSSELNVNALLLGDSALYLCASSSTGVAEAFFGQGTRLTVV.